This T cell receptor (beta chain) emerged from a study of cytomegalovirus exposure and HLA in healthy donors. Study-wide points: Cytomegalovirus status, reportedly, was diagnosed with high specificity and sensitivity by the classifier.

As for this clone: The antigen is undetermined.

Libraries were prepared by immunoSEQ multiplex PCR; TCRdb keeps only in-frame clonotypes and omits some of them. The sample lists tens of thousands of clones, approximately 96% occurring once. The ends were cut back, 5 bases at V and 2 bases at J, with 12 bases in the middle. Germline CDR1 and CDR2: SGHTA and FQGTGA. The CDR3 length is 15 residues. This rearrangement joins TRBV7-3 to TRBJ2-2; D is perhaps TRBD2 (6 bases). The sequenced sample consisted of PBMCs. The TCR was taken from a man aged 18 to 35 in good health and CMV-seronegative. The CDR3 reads CASSNLGGNTGELFF. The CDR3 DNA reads TGTGCCAGCAGCAACTTGGGGGGTAACACCGGGGAGCTGTTTTTT.